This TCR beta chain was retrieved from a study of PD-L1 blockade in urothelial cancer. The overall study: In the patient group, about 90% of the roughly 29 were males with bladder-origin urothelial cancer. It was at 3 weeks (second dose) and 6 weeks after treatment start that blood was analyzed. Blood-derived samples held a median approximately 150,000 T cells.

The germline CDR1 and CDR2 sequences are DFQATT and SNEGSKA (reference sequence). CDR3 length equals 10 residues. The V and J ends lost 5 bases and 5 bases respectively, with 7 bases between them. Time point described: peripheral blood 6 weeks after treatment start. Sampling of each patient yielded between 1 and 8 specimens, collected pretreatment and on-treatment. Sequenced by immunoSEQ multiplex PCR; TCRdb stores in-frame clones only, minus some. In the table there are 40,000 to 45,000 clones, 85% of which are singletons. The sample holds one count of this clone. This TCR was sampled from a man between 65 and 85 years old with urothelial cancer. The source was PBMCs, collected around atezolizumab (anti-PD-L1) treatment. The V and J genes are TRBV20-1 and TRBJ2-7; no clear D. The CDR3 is CSASTHEQYF. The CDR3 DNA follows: TGCAGTGCTTCTACCCACGAGCAGTACTTC.